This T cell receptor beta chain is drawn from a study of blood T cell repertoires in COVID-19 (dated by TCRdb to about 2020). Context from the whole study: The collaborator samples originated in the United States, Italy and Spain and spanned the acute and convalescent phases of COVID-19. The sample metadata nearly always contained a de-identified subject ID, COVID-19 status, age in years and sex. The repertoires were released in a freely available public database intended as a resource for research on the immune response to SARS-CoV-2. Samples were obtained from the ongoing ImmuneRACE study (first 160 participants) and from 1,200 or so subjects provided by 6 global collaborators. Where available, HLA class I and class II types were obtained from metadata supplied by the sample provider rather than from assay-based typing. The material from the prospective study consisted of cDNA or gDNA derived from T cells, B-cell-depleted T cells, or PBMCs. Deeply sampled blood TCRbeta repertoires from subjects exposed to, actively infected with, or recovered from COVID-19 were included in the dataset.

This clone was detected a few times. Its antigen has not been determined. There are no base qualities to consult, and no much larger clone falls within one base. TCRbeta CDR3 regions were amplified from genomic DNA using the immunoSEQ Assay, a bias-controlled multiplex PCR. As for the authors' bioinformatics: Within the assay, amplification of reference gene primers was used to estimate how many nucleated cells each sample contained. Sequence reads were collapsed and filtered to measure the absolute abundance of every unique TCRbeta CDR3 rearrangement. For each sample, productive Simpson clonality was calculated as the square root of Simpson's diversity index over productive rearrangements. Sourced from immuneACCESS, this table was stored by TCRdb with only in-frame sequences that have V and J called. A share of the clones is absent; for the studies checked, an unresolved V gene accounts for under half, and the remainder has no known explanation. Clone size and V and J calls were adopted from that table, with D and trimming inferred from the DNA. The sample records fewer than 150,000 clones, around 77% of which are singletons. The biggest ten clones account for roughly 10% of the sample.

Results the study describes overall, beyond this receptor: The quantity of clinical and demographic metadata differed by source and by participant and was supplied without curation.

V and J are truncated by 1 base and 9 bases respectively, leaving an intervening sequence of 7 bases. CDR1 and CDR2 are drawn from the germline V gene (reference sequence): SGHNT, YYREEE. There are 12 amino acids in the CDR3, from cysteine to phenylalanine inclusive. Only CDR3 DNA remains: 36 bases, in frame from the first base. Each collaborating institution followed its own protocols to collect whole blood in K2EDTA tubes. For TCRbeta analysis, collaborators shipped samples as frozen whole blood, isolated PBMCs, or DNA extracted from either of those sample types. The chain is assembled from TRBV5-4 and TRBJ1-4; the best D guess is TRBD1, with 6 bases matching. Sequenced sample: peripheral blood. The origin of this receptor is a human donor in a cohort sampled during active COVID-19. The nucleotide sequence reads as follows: TGTGCCAGCAGCTTGCAGGGGAAAAAACTGTTTTTT. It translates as CASSLQGKKLFF.